This T cell receptor (beta chain) was retrieved from a study of blood T cell repertoires in COVID-19. Study in general: The cDNA or gDNA used as material had been derived from T cells, B-cell-depleted T cells, or PBMCs.

The Seattle patients joined while their infection was active and were tracked longitudinally afterward. After removal of 3 bases from V and 5 bases from J, the junction contained 1 base not matched to a gene. Germline CDR1 LNHDA, CDR2 SQIVND (reference sequence). The CDR3 runs 13 residues. The method was immunoSEQ multiplex PCR; TCRdb's version includes in-frame clones alone and lacks a portion of them. The sample consists of some 160,000 clones, 84% of them appearing once. The receptor was isolated from a woman of 80 years or more with COVID-19, enrolled during active disease. The chain uses TRBV19 and TRBJ2-7, with 10 bases lining up with TRBD1. Sequencing input: peripheral blood. This CDR3 is CASSMTGGNEQYF. The CDR3 region has the DNA TGTGCCAGTAGTATGACAGGGGGCAACGAGCAGTACTTC.